Shown below are 30 T cell receptor beta chains from a single sample sequenced in a study of T cell repertoires in cytomegalovirus infection. One entry per CDR3 protein results from TCRdb running MiXCR on the reads. This sample has more than 350,000 distinct CDR3 sequences; roughly 30% occur once, and the top ten carry roughly an eighth. Sequences were obtained from PBMCs. Every receptor here comes from a human donor in good health (CMV status not recorded). Some clones in this sample may be carry-over from other donors' samples.

The CDR3 nucleotides read TGTGCCAGCAGCAAGGAGGGGGGATCGTACAATGAGCAGTTCTTC. Protein sequence: CASSKEGGSYNEQFF. The chain joins TRBV6-5 to TRBJ2-1, with D perhaps assigned TRBD1 or TRBD2 (6 bases each). V dropped 6 bases and J dropped 4 bases, with 16 bases sitting between them. The CDR3 totals 15 residues. Germline V lookup: CDR1 MNHEY, CDR2 SVGAGI.

The chain has TRBV6-2 or TRBV6-3 and TRBJ1-2; D gene uncertain. Germline V gene sequence: CDR1 MNHEY, CDR2 SVGEGT. Trimming removed 2 bases from V and 8 bases from J, with 9 bases in between. There are 12 residues in the CDR3. CDR3 residues: CASSYPTRGYTF. As DNA, the CDR3 is TGTGCCAGCAGTTACCCGACACGGGGCTACACCTTC.

The V call is TRBV28, the J call TRBJ2-6; D may be TRBD1 or TRBD2 (5 bases each). The CDR3 sequence is 15 residues long. CDR1 and CDR2 (germline): MDHEN, SYDVKM. V shed 7 bases and J shed 2 bases, with 12 bases lying between them. The CDR3 DNA reads TGTGCCAGCATCGATGGGGGAGCTGGGGCCAACGTCCTGACTTTC. Translated: CASIDGGAGANVLTF. The whole variable domain, remainder taken from reference TRBV28 and TRBJ2-6, is DVKVTQSSRYLVKRTGEKVFLECVQDMDHENMFWYRQDPGLGLRLIYFSYDVKMKEKGDIPEGYSVSREKKERFSLILESASTNQTSMYLCASIDGGAGANVLTFGAGSRLTVL.

The chain combines TRBV7-2 with TRBJ1-5, with D maybe TRBD1 (5 bases). Trimming cost V 4 bases and J 0 bases, with 13 bases left between them. Germline CDR1 reads SGHTA; CDR2 reads FQGNSA. The CDR3 has 16 amino acids. The CDR3 protein is CASSSPGRYSNQPQHF. As DNA, the CDR3 is TGTGCCAGCAGCTCACCAGGGAGATATAGCAATCAGCCCCAGCATTTT.

V and J are TRBV7-3 and TRBJ2-6; the D is unclear. The germline CDR1 and CDR2 sequences are SGHTA and FQGTGA. The length of the CDR3 is 13 residues. The V end was cut by 7 bases, the J end by 0 bases, with 4 bases between. Here the CDR3 DNA reads TGTGCCAGCACCAACTCTGGGGCCAACGTCCTGACTTTC. Translating it yields CASTNSGANVLTF.

This clonotype was seen repeatedly, ten times or more. The V gene is TRBV4-1, the J gene TRBJ1-1; D remains ambiguous. Deletions cut 1 base from V and 1 base from J, with 4 bases between. CDR1 is MGHRA and CDR2 is YSYEKL in the germline V gene. CDR3 length equals 13 residues. The CDR3 protein is CASSQGTNTEAFF. DNA of the CDR3: TGCGCCAGCAGCCAAGGGACGAACACTGAAGCTTTCTTT.

The J gene is TRBJ2-1, the V gene TRBV6-1; 7 bases align to TRBD1. V lost 6 bases, J lost 3 bases, and 5 bases stayed unmatched. Germline V CDR1 and CDR2: MNHNS, SASEGT. The CDR3 is made up of 14 amino acids. CDR3 nucleotide sequence: TGTGCCAGCAGACAGACAGGGCGCTACAATGAGCAGTTCTTC. It yields the protein CASRQTGRYNEQFF.

The V gene is TRBV20-1, the J gene TRBJ2-2; weak D call: TRBD2 (5 bases). Trimming took 3 bases from V and 1 from J, leaving 9 bases between them. Germline V gene sequence: CDR1 DFQATT, CDR2 SNEGSKA (reference sequence). The CDR3 runs to 14 residues. Here the CDR3 DNA reads TGCAGTGCTAGGGCCCGGGGGAACACCGGGGAGCTGTTTTTT. It translates to CSARARGNTGELFF.

There are a few counts of this clonotype. The germline gene is not matched at one end of the junction; a read error may be the cause. The V gene is TRBV2, the J gene TRBJ2-2; 9 bases map to TRBD2. The germline V gene encodes CDR1 SNHLY and CDR2 FYNNEI. This CDR3 is 15 amino acids long. The CDR3 DNA reads as TGTGCCCACAAGGCGGGGGGGCCGAAAACCGGGGAGCTGTTTTTT. It is translated as CAHKAGGPKTGELFF.

This clonotype was seen more than once but under ten times. The rearrangement uses TRBV2 and TRBJ1-2; weak D call: TRBD1 (6 bases). Germline CDR1 is SNHLY and CDR2 is FYNNEI. Trimming cost V 8 bases and J 0 bases, with 19 bases left between them. The CDR3 has 16 amino acids. The CDR3: CASAVRGVPANYGYTF. In nucleotides, the CDR3 is TGTGCCAGCGCAGTTAGGGGGGTCCCCGCTAACTATGGCTACACCTTC. Supplemented by reference TRBV2 and TRBJ1-2, the full variable domain reads EPEVTQTPSHQVTQMGQEVILRCVPISNHLYFYWYRQILGQKVEFLVSFYNNEISEKSEIFDDQFSVERPDGSNFTLKIRSTKLEDSAMYFCASAVRGVPANYGYTFGSGTRLTVV.

This clonotype was observed a few times. The V and J genes are TRBV7-3 and TRBJ2-2, with 9 nucleotides matching TRBD2. This CDR3 region has 17 residues. Germline V gene data show CDR1 as SGHTA and CDR2 as FQGTGA. The V gene end was trimmed by 0 bases and the J gene end by 4 bases; junction bases not matched to a gene: 6. CDR3 DNA: TGTGCCAGCAGCTTAACGTGGAGCGGGGGGCGCACCGGGGAGCTGTTTTTT. Its protein is CASSLTWSGGRTGELFF.

The J gene is TRBJ1-2, the V gene TRBV10-2; TRBD1 is a possible D gene (6 bases). Trimming cost V 7 bases and J 0 bases, with 9 bases left between them. The CDR3 length is 13 residues. Germline CDR1 reads WSHSY; CDR2 reads SAAADI. CDR3 amino acids: CASMDSSNYGYTF. The CDR3 bases are TGCGCCAGCATGGACAGCTCTAACTATGGCTACACCTTC.

This clonotype turned up a few times. The V call is TRBV6-1, the J call TRBJ2-3; D ambiguous. The V and J ends lost 3 bases and 0 bases respectively, with 13 bases between them. In germline, CDR1 is MNHNS, CDR2 SASEGT. This CDR3 has 16 residues. The DNA of the CDR3 is TGTGCCAGCAGTGAGCCTCCCCGCCCAAGCACAGATACGCAGTATTTT. This codes for CASSEPPRPSTDTQYF.

At least ten counts were recorded for this clonotype. The chain recombines TRBV19 with TRBJ1-3; D is unclear. The CDR3 runs 16 residues. Trimming took off 3 bases at V and 0 bases at J, with 12 bases between the two ends. In germline, CDR1 is LNHDA, CDR2 SQIVND (reference sequence). CDR3 sequence: CASSMFRGSSGNTIYF. CDR3 DNA sequence: TGTGCCAGTAGTATGTTTCGGGGAAGCTCTGGAAACACCATATATTTT. The full variable domain, rest sourced from reference TRBV19 and TRBJ1-3, is DGGITQSPKYLFRKEGQNVTLSCEQNLNHDAMYWYRQDPGQGLRLIYYSQIVNDFQKGDIAEGYSVSREKKESFPLTVTSAQKNPTAFYLCASSMFRGSSGNTIYFGEGSWLTVV.

This clonotype was recorded a few times. This chain uses TRBV6-2 or TRBV6-3 with TRBJ1-1; 10 bases match TRBD1. CDR1 is MNHEY, CDR2 SVGEGT, per germline. The ends lost 0 bases at V and 3 bases at J; junction bases unmatched: 10. The CDR3 has 18 residues. The CDR3 protein is CASSYSMGRGTGDTEAFF. The CDR3 DNA sequence: TGTGCCAGCAGTTACTCGATGGGTCGCGGGACAGGGGACACTGAAGCTTTCTTT.

The chain has TRBV28 and TRBJ1-2; the D gene is possibly TRBD1 (6 bases). The CDR3 is 14 residues long. Per the germline V gene, CDR1 is MDHEN and CDR2 is SYDVKM. Deletions cut 7 bases from V and 1 base from J, with 13 bases between. CDR3 in DNA: TGTGCCAGCACCCTCGGGACACTTAACTATGGCTACACCTTC. Its translation is CASTLGTLNYGYTF.

This clonotype turned up a few times. The genes are TRBV7-2 and TRBJ2-3, with D possibly being TRBD1 or TRBD2 (5 bases each). The CDR3 length is 13 residues. Germline CDR1 is SGHTA and CDR2 is FQGNSA. The ends were cut back, 5 bases at V and 8 bases at J, with 14 bases in the middle. This chain's CDR3 is CASSRGGEGTQYF. The CDR3 coding sequence is TGTGCCAGCAGCCGTGGGGGAGAGGGTACGCAGTATTTT.

This chain joins TRBV2 and TRBJ1-2, with D perhaps TRBD1 (6 bases). V was pared by 2 bases and J by 5 bases, with 18 bases between. The CDR3 spans 16 residues. Germline V CDR1 and CDR2: SNHLY, FYNNEI. CDR3 in amino acids: CASSERWGAGDYGYTF. The DNA for the CDR3 is TGTGCCAGCAGTGAAAGATGGGGGGCGGGGGATTATGGCTACACCTTC. The entire variable domain, with the rest obtained from reference TRBV2 and TRBJ1-2, is as follows: EPEVTQTPSHQVTQMGQEVILRCVPISNHLYFYWYRQILGQKVEFLVSFYNNEISEKSEIFDDQFSVERPDGSNFTLKIRSTKLEDSAMYFCASSERWGAGDYGYTFGSGTRLTVV.

This chain connects TRBV2 to TRBJ2-1; D is undetermined. Germline V CDR1 and CDR2: SNHLY, FYNNEI. CDR3 length: 16 residues. Trimming shortened V by 4 bases and J by 0 bases, and 13 bases separated the two germline ends. The CDR3 protein is CASSALSLGSYNEQFF. The CDR3 coding sequence is TGTGCCAGCAGTGCGCTTTCATTGGGCTCCTACAATGAGCAGTTCTTC. Combining the CDR3 with reference TRBV2 and TRBJ2-1 gives the whole variable domain EPEVTQTPSHQVTQMGQEVILRCVPISNHLYFYWYRQILGQKVEFLVSFYNNEISEKSEIFDDQFSVERPDGSNFTLKIRSTKLEDSAMYFCASSALSLGSYNEQFFGPGTRLTVL.

This clonotype was observed many times. The chain recombines TRBV7-9 with TRBJ1-1; no firm D call. From germline, CDR1 is SEHNR and CDR2 FQNEAQ (reference sequence). This CDR3 is 16 amino acids long. Trimming stripped 2 bases from V and 4 bases from J, with 17 bases between. CDR3 sequence reads: CASSLNVGNDPTEAFF. The CDR3 DNA reads TGTGCCAGCAGCTTAAATGTGGGGAATGATCCCACTGAAGCTTTCTTT.

Details on this clonotype: Since no conserved phenylalanine or tryptophan closes the CDR3, a read error is the likely cause. The chain uses TRBV12-3 or TRBV12-4 and TRBJ1-6; 7 nucleotides match TRBD1. Trimming took 7 bases from V and 6 from J; bases not matched to a gene: 12. CDR3 length equals 16 residues. Here the CDR3 reads CASTPAGGTINSPLHL. The CDR3 DNA reads TGTGCCAGCACACCAGCAGGGGGGACCATTAATTCACCCCTCCACTTG.

Ten or more counts support this clonotype. V is TRBV11-2 and J is TRBJ2-1; the match to TRBD2 covers 12 bases. Germline V lookup: CDR1 SGHAT, CDR2 FQNNGV. This CDR3 has 16 residues. With V trimmed by 5 bases and J by 6 bases, 8 bases remained unmatched. The CDR3 coding sequence is TGTGCCAGCAGCCCCCTGACTAGCGGGGGTATCAATGAGCAGTTCTTC. Encoded protein: CASSPLTSGGINEQFF.

This clonotype was seen a handful of times. This chain connects TRBV19 to TRBJ1-2; 8 bases are shared with TRBD1. With V trimmed by 6 bases and J by 6 bases, 9 bases remained unmatched. CDR3 length: 14 residues. Germline-derived CDR1 and CDR2 are LNHDA and SQIVND (reference sequence). The DNA for the CDR3 is TGTGCCAGTAGAGCCCAGGGGGCGGCGGATGGCTACACCTTC. This encodes CASRAQGAADGYTF.

This clonotype was counted many times. The chain links TRBV7-8 to TRBJ2-5; 10 nucleotides match TRBD1. The CDR3 spans 16 residues. J lost 4 bases, V lost 1 base, and 6 bases had no gene match. CDR1 is SGHVS, CDR2 FQNEAQ, per germline. The CDR3 is CASSLVTGGKRETQYF. For the CDR3, the DNA is TGTGCCAGCAGCTTAGTGACAGGGGGCAAGAGAGAGACCCAGTACTTC.

Of note for this clonotype: Mismatch with germline at one junction end may stem from a read error. The chain is built from TRBV19 and TRBJ2-2; a possible D gene is TRBD1 (5 bases). The CDR3 consists of 14 residues. The germline gives CDR1 LNHDA, CDR2 SQIVND (reference sequence). The CDR3 loop is CACSGTGNTGELFF. In nucleotides, the CDR3 is TGTGCCTGTAGTGGCACAGGGAACACCGGGGAGCTGTTTTTT.

This chain joins TRBV28 and TRBJ1-1, with D maybe TRBD1 (6 bases). The CDR3 is made up of 16 amino acids. With 6 bases removed from V and 2 bases from J, the gap between germline ends came to 19 bases. CDR1 and CDR2 from the germline V gene are MDHEN and SYDVKM. CDR3 amino acids: CASSSPAGAGNTEAFF. Here the CDR3 DNA reads TGTGCCAGCAGCTCACCCGCGGGGGCAGGAAACACTGAAGCTTTCTTT. Variable domain in full (rest from reference TRBV28 and TRBJ1-1): DVKVTQSSRYLVKRTGEKVFLECVQDMDHENMFWYRQDPGLGLRLIYFSYDVKMKEKGDIPEGYSVSREKKERFSLILESASTNQTSMYLCASSSPAGAGNTEAFFGQGTRLTVV.

The gene calls are TRBV6-5 and TRBJ2-5; no reliable D call. This CDR3 comprises 15 residues. Between the trimmed V and J ends, which lost 6 bases and 1 base, there was a span of 15 bases. Germline lookup yields CDR1 MNHEY and CDR2 SVGAGI. CDR3 in DNA: TGTGCCAGCAGGGAACCCTACCGCATCCAAGAGACCCAGTACTTC. It codes for CASREPYRIQETQYF.

The rearrangement joins TRBV19 to TRBJ2-4, with TRBD2 identical over 7 bases. The CDR3 is 20 amino acids. V dropped 3 bases and J dropped 0; count of bases not matched to a gene: 17. CDR1 is LNHDA and CDR2 is SQIVND in the germline V gene (reference sequence). The CDR3 is CASSISAGRDPFVAKNIQYF. The CDR3 DNA is TGTGCCAGTAGTATTAGTGCAGGGAGGGACCCCTTCGTAGCCAAAAACATTCAGTACTTC.

The chain joins TRBV12-3 or TRBV12-4 to TRBJ1-1, with a possible D match to TRBD1 (6 bases). V was shortened by 6 bases and J by 0 bases, with 14 bases between the two germline ends. The CDR3 extends over 15 amino acids. The CDR3 nucleotides read TGTGCCAGCAGACCACGAGACAGGCTGAACACTGAAGCTTTCTTT. Translating it yields CASRPRDRLNTEAFF.

The chain has TRBV20-1 and TRBJ1-2, with D perhaps TRBD1 (6 bases). The V gene lost 6 bases and the J gene lost 6 bases, with 23 bases spanning the gap. CDR1 is DFQATT and CDR2 is SNEGSKA in the germline V gene (reference sequence). This CDR3 spans 15 amino acids. The CDR3 protein is CSAARQEPPPDGYTF. The CDR3 bases are TGCAGTGCAGCAAGACAGGAGCCACCGCCGGATGGCTACACCTTC.